The source of this T cell receptor (beta chain) is a study of shared clonotypes between healthy human individuals. Overall study results and limits: An anticipated effect of sequencing depth on clonotype sharing among donors was recognized. Larger estimated richness was generally recorded for naive subsets relative to memory subsets.

Donors were healthy HIV-negative adults without recent acute infections or vaccinations. CDR3 length: 15 amino acids. V lost 3 bases, J lost 6 bases, and 7 bases stayed unmatched. Per germline, CDR1 MGHDK and CDR2 SYGVNS. Turning to this clone: Its specificity is unknown.

Using immunoSEQ multiplex PCR, the repertoire was profiled, and TCRdb retains in-frame clones only, with some absent. The data hold a few hundred thousand clones, with approximately 97% observed a single time. The clonotype was recovered from a woman in her thirties in good health. The sequenced sample was naive CD4+ T cells sorted from blood. Subset denoted: CD45RA+ positively selected. The J gene is TRBJ1-4, the V gene TRBV25-1; 7 nucleotides align to TRBD1. CDR3 region: CASSDPDRSDEKLFF. CDR3 coding DNA: TGTGCCAGCAGTGACCCGGACAGGTCGGATGAAAAACTGTTTTTT.